This T cell receptor (beta chain) stems from a study of blood T cell repertoires in COVID-19. Study-wide background: Acute-phase and convalescent COVID-19 samples originated in the United States, Italy and Spain. T cells, B-cell-depleted T cells, or PBMCs supplied cDNA or gDNA.

Authors' analysis steps: Estimates of nucleated cell counts were drawn from the amplification of reference gene primers. Sequencing was performed with immunoSEQ multiplex PCR; in TCRdb, only in-frame clones are kept and a portion is missing. Clonal size and the V and J genes are those of that table, whereas D and trimming came from the DNA. The sample shows roughly 33,000 clones, 85% of them seen only once. Germline lookup yields CDR1 SNHLY and CDR2 FYNNEI. The V end was cut by 4 bases, the J end by 4 bases, with 13 bases between. CDR3 size: 14 residues. The sample taken for sequencing was peripheral blood. The chain is built from TRBV2 and TRBJ1-2, with a tentative D call TRBD1 (5 bases). The clonotype comes from a human donor with acute or convalescent COVID-19. The donor label of this sample is uncertain. The CDR3 coding sequence is TGTGCCAGCAGTGTGACAGAGTTAAGCTATGGCTACACCTTC. It encodes CASSVTELSYGYTF.